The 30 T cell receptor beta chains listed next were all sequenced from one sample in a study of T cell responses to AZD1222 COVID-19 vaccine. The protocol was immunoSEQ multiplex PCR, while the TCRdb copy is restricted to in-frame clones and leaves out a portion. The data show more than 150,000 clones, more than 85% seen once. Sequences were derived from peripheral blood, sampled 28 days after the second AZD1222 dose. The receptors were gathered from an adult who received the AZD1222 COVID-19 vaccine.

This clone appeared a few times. The CDR3 region has the DNA TGCGCCAGCACCGAGGGGTTTGGGAACACTGAAGCTTTCTTT. This codes for CASTEGFGNTEAFF. The gene calls are TRBV5-1 and TRBJ1-1; maybe TRBD1 (5 bases). Trimming stripped 6 bases from V and 1 base from J, with 13 bases between. CDR1 is SGHRS, CDR2 YFSETQ, per germline. CDR3 length: 14 residues.

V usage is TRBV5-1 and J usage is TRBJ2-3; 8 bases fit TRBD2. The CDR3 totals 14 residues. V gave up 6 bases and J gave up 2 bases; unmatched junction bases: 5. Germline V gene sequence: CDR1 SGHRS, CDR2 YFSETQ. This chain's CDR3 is CASTVAGNTDTQYF. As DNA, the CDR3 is TGCGCCAGCACCGTAGCGGGAAACACAGATACGCAGTATTTT.

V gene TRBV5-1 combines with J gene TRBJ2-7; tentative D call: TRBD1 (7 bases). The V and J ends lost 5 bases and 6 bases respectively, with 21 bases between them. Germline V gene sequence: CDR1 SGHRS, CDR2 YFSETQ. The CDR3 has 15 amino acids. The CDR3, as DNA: TGCGCCAGCAGGCGGGCGGGACAGTCCCCAGTCGAGCAGTACTTC. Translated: CASRRAGQSPVEQYF.

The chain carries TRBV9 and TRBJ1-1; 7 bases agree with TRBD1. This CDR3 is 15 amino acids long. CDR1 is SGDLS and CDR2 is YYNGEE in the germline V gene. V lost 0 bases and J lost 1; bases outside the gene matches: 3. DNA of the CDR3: TGTGCCAGCAGCGTAGCTCGGACAGGGAACACTGAAGCTTTCTTT. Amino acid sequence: CASSVARTGNTEAFF.

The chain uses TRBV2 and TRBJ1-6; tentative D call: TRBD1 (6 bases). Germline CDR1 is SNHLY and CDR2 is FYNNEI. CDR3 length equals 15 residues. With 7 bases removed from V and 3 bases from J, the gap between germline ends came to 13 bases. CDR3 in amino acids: CASKGGAFYNSPLHF. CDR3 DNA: TGTGCCAGCAAGGGGGGGGCCTTCTATAATTCACCCCTCCACTTT. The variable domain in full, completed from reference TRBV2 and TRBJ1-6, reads EPEVTQTPSHQVTQMGQEVILRCVPISNHLYFYWYRQILGQKVEFLVSFYNNEISEKSEIFDDQFSVERPDGSNFTLKIRSTKLEDSAMYFCASKGGAFYNSPLHFGNGTRLTVT.

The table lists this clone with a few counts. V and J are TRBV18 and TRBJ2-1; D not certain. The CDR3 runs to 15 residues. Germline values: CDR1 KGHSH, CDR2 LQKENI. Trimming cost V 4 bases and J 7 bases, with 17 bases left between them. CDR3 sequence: CASSLGPYQENEQFF. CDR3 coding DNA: TGTGCCAGCTCACTCGGACCGTATCAGGAAAATGAGCAGTTCTTC.

The CDR3 is CSAGGVQPQHF. In nucleotides, the CDR3 is TGCAGTGCTGGAGGGGTTCAGCCCCAGCATTTT. The rearrangement links TRBV20-1 to TRBJ1-5; D is possibly TRBD1 (5 bases). Germline assignment: CDR1 DFQATT and CDR2 SNEGSKA (reference sequence). The V end lost 5 bases, the J end lost 6 bases, and 8 bases lay between the germline ends. The CDR3 is 11 residues long.

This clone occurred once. CDR3 sequence (DNA): TGTGCCAGCAGCCCGGGGGTATTCGACACCGGGGAGCTGTTTTTT. Its translation: CASSPGVFDTGELFF. J is TRBJ2-2 and V is TRBV7-8; perhaps TRBD2 as D (6 bases). The CDR3 length is 15 residues. Deletions cut 5 bases from V and 3 bases from J, with 13 bases between. CDR1 and CDR2 from the germline V gene are SGHVS and FQNEAQ.

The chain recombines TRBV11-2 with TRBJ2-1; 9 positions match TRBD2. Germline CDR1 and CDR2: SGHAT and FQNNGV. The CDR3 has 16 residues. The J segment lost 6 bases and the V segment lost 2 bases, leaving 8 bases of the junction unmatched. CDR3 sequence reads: CASSLMRGGRANEQFF. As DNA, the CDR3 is TGTGCCAGCAGCTTAATGCGGGGGGGCCGGGCCAATGAGCAGTTCTTC.

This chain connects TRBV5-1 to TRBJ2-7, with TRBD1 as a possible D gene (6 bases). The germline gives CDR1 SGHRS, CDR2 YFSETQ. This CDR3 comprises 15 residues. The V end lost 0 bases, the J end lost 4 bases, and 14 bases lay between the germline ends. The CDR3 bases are TGCGCCAGCAGCTTGGAGGAAGGGGGATGGTACGAGCAGTACTTC. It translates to CASSLEEGGWYEQYF. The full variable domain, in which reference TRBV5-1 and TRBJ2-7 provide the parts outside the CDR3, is KAGVTQTPRYLIKTRGQQVTLSCSPISGHRSVSWYQQTPGQGLQFLFEYFSETQRNKGNFPGRFSGRQFSNSRSEMNVSTLELGDSALYLCASSLEEGGWYEQYFGPGTRLTVT.

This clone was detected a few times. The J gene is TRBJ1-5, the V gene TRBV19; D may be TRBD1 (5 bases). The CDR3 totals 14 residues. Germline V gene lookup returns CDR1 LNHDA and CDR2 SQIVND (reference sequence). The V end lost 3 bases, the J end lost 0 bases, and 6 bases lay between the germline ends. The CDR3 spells CASSMGDSNQPQHF. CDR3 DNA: TGTGCCAGTAGTATGGGGGATAGCAATCAGCCCCAGCATTTT.

CDR3 region: CASSLGTANYGYTF. In DNA form, the CDR3 reads TGTGCCAGCAGCTTGGGGACAGCTAACTATGGCTACACCTTC. The chain carries TRBV5-5 and TRBJ1-2, with D possibly being TRBD1 (6 bases). The CDR3 extends over 14 amino acids. V was cut by 0 bases and J by 0 bases, with 6 bases left in between. Germline CDR1 SGHKS, CDR2 YYEKEE (reference sequence).

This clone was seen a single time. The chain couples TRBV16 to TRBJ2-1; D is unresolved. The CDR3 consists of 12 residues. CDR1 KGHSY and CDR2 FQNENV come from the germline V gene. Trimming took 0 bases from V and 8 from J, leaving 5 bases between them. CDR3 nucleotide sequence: TGTGCCAGCAGCCAATCTGGGTATGAGCAGTTCTTC. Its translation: CASSQSGYEQFF.

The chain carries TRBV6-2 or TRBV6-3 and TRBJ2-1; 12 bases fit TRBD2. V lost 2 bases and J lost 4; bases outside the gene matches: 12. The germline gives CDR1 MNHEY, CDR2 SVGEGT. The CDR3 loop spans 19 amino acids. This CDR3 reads CASSYQSRMTSGGYNEQFF. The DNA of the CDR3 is TGTGCCAGCAGTTACCAGTCCCGAATGACTAGCGGGGGTTACAATGAGCAGTTCTTC.

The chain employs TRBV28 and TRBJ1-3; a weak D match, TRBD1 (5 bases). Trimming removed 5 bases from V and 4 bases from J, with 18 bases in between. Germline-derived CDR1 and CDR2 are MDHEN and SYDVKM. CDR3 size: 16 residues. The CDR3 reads CASSPTGATEGNTIYF. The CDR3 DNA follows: TGTGCCAGCAGTCCAACCGGCGCGACAGAAGGAAACACCATATATTTT.

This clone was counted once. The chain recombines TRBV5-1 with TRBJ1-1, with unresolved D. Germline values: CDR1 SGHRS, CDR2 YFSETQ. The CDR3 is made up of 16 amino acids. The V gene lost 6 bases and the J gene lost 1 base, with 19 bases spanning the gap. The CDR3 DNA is TGCGCCAGCATCCAGATCCGTGCAGATGGGAACACTGAAGCTTTCTTT. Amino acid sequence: CASIQIRADGNTEAFF.

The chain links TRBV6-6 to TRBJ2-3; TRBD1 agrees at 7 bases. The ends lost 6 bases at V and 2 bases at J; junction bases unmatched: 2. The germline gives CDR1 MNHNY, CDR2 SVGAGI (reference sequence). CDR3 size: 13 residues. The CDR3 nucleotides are TGTGCCAGCAGCGACAGGGCCACAGATACGCAGTATTTT. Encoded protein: CASSDRATDTQYF.

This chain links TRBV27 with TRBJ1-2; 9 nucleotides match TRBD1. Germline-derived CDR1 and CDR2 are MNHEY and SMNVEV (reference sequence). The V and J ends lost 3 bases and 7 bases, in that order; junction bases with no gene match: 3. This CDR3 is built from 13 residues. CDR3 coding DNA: TGTGCCAGCAGTTTTGGGACAGGGAGTGGCTACACCTTC. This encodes CASSFGTGSGYTF.

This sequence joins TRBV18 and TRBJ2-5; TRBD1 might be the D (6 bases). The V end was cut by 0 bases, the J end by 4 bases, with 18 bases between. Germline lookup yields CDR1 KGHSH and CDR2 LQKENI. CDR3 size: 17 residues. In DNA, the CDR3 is TGTGCCAGCTCACCACCGGATGGACAGCTTAAGCGAGAGACCCAGTACTTC. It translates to CASSPPDGQLKRETQYF.

The CDR3 spells CASSQQVHTEAFF. The CDR3 bases are TGTGCCAGCAGCCAGCAAGTCCACACTGAAGCTTTCTTT. The chain links TRBV12-3 or TRBV12-4 to TRBJ1-1, with D uncertain. V lost 6 bases and J 3 bases, leaving 11 bases between the germline ends. The CDR3 loop spans 13 amino acids.

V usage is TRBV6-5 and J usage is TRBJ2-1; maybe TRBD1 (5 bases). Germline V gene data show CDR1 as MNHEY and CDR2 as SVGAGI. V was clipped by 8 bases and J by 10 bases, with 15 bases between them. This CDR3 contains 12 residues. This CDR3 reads CASCRAPGEQFF. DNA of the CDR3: TGTGCCAGCTGTCGGGCACCAGGGGAGCAGTTCTTC.

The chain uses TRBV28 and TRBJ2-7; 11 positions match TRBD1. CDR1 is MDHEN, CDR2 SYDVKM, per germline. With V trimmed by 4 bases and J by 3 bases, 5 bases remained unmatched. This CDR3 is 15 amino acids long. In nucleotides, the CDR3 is TGTGCCAGCAGTTCGCCGGGACAGGGGGGCTACGAGCAGTACTTC. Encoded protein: CASSSPGQGGYEQYF.

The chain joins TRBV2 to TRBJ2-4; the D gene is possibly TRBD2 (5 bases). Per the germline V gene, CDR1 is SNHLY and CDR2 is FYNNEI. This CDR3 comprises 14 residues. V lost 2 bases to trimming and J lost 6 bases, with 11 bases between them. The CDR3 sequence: CASSETRAGNIQYF. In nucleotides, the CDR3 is TGTGCCAGCAGTGAAACAAGGGCGGGAAACATTCAGTACTTC. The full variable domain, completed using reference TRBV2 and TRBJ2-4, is EPEVTQTPSHQVTQMGQEVILRCVPISNHLYFYWYRQILGQKVEFLVSFYNNEISEKSEIFDDQFSVERPDGSNFTLKIRSTKLEDSAMYFCASSETRAGNIQYFGAGTRLSVL.

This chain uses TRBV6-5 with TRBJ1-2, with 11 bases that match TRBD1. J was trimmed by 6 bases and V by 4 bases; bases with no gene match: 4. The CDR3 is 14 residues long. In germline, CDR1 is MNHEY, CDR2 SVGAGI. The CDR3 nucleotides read TGTGCCAGCAGTTCCCGGACAGGGGGCAATGGCTACACCTTC. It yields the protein CASSSRTGGNGYTF.

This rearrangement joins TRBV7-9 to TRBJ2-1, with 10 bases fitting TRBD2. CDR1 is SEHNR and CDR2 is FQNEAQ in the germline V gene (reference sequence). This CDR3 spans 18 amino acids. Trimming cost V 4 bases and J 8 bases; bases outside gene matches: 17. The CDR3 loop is CASSSKGSEREGRDEQFF. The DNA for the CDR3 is TGTGCCAGCAGCTCAAAAGGCTCAGAGCGGGAGGGCCGAGATGAGCAGTTCTTC.

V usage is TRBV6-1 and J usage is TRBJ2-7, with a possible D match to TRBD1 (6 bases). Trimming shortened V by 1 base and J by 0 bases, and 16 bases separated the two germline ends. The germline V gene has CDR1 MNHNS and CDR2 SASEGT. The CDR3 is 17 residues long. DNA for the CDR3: TGTGCCAGCAGTGAAGTGGGTGGGGGCATAAGCTCCTACGAGCAGTACTTC. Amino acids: CASSEVGGGISSYEQYF.

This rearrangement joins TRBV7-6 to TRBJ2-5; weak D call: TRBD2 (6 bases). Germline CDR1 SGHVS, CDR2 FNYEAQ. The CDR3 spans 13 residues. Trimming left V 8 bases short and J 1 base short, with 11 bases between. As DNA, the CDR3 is TGTGCCAGCGTTAGCGGACTCCAAGAGACCCAGTACTTC. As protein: CASVSGLQETQYF. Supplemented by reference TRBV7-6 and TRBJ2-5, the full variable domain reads GAGVSQSPRYKVTKRGQDVALRCDPISGHVSLYWYRQALGQGPEFLTYFNYEAQQDKSGLPNDRFSAERPEGSISTLTIQRTEQRDSAMYRCASVSGLQETQYFGPGTRLLVL.

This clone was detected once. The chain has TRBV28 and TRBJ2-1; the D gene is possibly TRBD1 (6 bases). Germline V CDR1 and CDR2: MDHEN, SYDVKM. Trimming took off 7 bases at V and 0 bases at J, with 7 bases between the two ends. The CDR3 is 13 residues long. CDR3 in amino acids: CASIRGSYNEQFF. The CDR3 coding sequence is TGTGCCAGCATCAGGGGCTCCTACAATGAGCAGTTCTTC.

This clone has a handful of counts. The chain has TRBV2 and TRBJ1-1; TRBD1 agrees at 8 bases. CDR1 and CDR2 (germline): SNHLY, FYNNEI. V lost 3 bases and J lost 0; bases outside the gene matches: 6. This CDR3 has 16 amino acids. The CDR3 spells CASSETGAHMNTEAFF. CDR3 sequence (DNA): TGTGCCAGCAGTGAGACAGGGGCCCACATGAACACTGAAGCTTTCTTT.

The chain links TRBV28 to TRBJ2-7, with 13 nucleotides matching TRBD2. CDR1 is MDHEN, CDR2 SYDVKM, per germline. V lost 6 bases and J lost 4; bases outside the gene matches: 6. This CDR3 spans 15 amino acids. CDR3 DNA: TGTGCCAGCAGACGTGGACTAGCGGGAGTTTACGAGCAGTACTTC. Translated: CASRRGLAGVYEQYF.